The T cell receptor (beta chain) described here comes from a study of blood T cells in healthy people across ages. Study results and caveats: It was not known whether donors were CMV positive (a possible confounder of expanded clonotype changes). Roughly linear declines in TCR beta diversity per million T cells occurred with age. Since the PBMCs were unsorted, naive and antigen-experienced cells could not be conclusively compared.

The CDR3 contains 13 residues. Germline loops: CDR1 SEHNR, CDR2 FQNEAQ (reference sequence). V dropped 8 bases and J dropped 3; count of bases not matched to a gene: 6. A sample-barcoded 5' primer and a J-beta primer mix were used in a second PCR of roughly 6 to 11 cycles. Each of the samples gave a minimum of 2.5 million paired-end reads that contained CDR3. TCRdb redid the calling of the 5' RACE reads with MiXCR, one entry per CDR3 protein. The sample shows 600,000 to 1,000,000 distinct CDR3 sequences, roughly 50% of them seen only once. Details on this clonotype: The antigen is unknown.

Sequencing input: blood. This sequence originates from a young man in good health. The chain is built from TRBV7-9 and TRBJ1-1, with TRBD1 matching over 7 bases. The CDR3 DNA reads TGTGCCAGCGACAGGGTGCAAGACACTGAAGCTTTCTTT. It translates to CASDRVQDTEAFF.